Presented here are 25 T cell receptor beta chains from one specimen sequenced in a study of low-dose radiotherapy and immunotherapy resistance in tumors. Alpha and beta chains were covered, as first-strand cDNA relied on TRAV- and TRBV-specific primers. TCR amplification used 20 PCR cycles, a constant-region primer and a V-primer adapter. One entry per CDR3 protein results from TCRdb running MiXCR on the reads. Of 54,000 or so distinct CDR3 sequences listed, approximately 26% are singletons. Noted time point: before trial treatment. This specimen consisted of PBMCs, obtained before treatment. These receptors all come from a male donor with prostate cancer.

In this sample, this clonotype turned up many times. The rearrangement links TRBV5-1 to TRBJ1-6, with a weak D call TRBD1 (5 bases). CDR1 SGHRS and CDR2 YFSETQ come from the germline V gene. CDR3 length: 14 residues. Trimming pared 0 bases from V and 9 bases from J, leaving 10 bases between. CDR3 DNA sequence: TGCGCCAGCAGCTTGGGGGACCTAACTTCACCCCTCCACTTT. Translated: CASSLGDLTSPLHF.

The CDR3 sequence is CASSDGRWVNYGYTF. DNA of the CDR3: TGTGCCAGCAGCGACGGGAGATGGGTTAACTATGGCTACACCTTC. The J gene is TRBJ1-2, the V gene TRBV12-3 or TRBV12-4; D is unclear. The CDR3 extends over 15 amino acids. V gave up 6 bases and J gave up 1 base, with 15 bases separating them.

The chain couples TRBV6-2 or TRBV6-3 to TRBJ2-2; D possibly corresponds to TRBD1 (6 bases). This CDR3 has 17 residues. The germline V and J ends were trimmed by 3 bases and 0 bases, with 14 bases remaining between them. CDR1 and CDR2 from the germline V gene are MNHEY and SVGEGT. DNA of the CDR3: TGTGCCAGCAGTTATCCAAGGGACACCCCGAACACCGGGGAGCTGTTTTTT. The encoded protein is CASSYPRDTPNTGELFF.

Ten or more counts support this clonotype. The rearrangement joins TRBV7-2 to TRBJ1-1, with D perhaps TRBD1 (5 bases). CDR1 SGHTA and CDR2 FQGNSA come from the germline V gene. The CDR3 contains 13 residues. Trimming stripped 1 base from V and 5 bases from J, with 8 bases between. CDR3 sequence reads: CASSLGGGTEAFF. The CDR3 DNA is TGTGCCAGCAGCTTAGGGGGCGGGACTGAAGCTTTCTTT.

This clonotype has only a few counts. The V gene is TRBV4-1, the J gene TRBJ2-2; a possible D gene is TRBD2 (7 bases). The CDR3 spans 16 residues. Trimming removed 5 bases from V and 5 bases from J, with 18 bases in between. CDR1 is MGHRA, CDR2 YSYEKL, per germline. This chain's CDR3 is CASSVGAAGRTGELFF. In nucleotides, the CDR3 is TGCGCCAGCAGCGTGGGGGCAGCGGGAAGAACCGGGGAGCTGTTTTTT.

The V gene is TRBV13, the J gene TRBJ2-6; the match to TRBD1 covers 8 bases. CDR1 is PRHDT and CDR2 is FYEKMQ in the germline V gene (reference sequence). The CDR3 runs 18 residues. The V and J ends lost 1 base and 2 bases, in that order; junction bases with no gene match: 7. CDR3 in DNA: TGTGCCAGCAGCTTAGCATCAGGGGGCGCGACTGGGGCCAACGTCCTGACTTTC. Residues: CASSLASGGATGANVLTF.

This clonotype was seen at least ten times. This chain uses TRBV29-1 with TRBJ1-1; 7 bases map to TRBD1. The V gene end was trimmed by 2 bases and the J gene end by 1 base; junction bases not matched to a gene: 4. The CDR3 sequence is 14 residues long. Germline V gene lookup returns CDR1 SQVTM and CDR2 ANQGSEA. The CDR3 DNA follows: TGCAGCGTTGAACGGGGACAGAAGAACACTGAAGCTTTCTTT. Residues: CSVERGQKNTEAFF.

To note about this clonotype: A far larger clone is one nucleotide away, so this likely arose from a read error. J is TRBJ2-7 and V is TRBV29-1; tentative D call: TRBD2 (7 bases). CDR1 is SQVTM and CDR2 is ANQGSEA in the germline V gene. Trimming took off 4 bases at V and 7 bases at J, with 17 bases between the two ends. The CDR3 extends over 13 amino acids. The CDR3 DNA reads TGCAGCGTTGGGAGGGGGGGCCAAAATGAGCAGTACTTC. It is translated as CSVGRGGQNEQYF.

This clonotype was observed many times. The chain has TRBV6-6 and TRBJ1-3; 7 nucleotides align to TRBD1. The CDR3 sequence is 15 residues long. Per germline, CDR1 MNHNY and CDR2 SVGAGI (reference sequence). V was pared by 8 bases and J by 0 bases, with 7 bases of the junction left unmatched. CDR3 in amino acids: CASWEGASSGNTIYF. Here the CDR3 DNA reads TGTGCCAGCTGGGAGGGGGCCTCCTCTGGAAACACCATATATTTT.

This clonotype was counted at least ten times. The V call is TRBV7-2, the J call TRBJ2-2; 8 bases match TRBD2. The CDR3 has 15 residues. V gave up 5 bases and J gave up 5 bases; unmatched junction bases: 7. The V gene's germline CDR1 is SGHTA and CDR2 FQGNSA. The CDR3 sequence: CASSEVAGGTGELFF. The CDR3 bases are TGTGCCAGCAGCGAGGTGGCGGGAGGAACCGGGGAGCTGTTTTTT.

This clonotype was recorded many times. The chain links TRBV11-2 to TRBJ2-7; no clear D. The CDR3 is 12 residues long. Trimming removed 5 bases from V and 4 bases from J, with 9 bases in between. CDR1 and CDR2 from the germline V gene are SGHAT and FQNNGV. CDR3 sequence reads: CASSPPPYEQYF. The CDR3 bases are TGTGCCAGCAGCCCGCCCCCGTACGAGCAGTACTTC.

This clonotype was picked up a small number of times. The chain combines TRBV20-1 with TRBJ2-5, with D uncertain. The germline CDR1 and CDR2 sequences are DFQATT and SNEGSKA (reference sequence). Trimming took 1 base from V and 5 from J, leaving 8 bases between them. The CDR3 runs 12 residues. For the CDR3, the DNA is TGCAGTGCTAGAGGGGCGCGGGAGACCCAGTACTTC. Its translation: CSARGARETQYF.

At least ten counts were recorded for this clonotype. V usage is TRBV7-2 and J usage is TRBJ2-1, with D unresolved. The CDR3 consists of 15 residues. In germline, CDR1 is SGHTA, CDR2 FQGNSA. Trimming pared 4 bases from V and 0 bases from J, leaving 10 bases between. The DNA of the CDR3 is TGTGCCAGCAGCTCCCTAGAGAGCTCCTACAATGAGCAGTTCTTC. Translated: CASSSLESSYNEQFF.

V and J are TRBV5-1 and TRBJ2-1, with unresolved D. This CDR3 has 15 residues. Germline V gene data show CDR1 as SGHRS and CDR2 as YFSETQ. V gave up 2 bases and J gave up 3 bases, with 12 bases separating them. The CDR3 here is CASSFGQSVYNEQFF. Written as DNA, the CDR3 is TGCGCCAGCAGCTTTGGCCAGAGCGTCTACAATGAGCAGTTCTTC.

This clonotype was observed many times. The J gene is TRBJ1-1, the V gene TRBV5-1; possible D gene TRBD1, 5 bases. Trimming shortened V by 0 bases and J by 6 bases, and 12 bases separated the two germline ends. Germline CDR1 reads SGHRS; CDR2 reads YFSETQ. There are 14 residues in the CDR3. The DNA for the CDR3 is TGCGCCAGCAGCTTGGACGGGGGAGGGCCTGAAGCTTTCTTT. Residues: CASSLDGGGPEAFF. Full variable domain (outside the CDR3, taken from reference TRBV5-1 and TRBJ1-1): KAGVTQTPRYLIKTRGQQVTLSCSPISGHRSVSWYQQTPGQGLQFLFEYFSETQRNKGNFPGRFSGRQFSNSRSEMNVSTLELGDSALYLCASSLDGGGPEAFFGQGTRLTVV.

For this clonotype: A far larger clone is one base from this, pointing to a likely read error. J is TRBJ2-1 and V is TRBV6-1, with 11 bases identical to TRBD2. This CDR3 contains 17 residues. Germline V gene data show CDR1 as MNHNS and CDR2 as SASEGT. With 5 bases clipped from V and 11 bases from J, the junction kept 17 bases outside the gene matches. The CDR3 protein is CASSYSSTSGIPTKQFF. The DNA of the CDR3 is TGTGCCAGCAGTTACAGCTCGACTAGCGGGATCCCTACTAAGCAGTTCTTC.

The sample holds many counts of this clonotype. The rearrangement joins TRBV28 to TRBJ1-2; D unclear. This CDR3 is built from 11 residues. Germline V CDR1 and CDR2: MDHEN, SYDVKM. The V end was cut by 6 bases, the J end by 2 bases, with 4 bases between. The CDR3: CASSSNYGYTF. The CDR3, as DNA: TGTGCCAGCAGCTCCAACTATGGCTACACCTTC.

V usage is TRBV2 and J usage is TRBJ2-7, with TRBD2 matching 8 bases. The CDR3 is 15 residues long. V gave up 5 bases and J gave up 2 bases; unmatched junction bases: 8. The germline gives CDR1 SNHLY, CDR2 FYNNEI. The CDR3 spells CASSPRGAGAYEQYF. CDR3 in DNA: TGTGCCAGCAGTCCCAGGGGAGCGGGAGCCTACGAGCAGTACTTC.

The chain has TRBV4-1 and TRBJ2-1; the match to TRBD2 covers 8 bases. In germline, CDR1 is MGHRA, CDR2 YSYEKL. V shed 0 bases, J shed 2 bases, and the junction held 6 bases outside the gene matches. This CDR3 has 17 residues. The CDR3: CASSQDHRGRTYNEQFF. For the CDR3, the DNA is TGCGCCAGCAGCCAAGATCATCGCGGGAGGACCTACAATGAGCAGTTCTTC.

The CDR3 DNA reads TGTGCCAGCAGTTTAGCAGGGGGCGGCTCCTATAATTCACCCCTCCACTTT. It codes for CASSLAGGGSYNSPLHF. The chain has TRBV12-3 or TRBV12-4 and TRBJ1-6; 7 nucleotides match TRBD1. The V and J ends lost 0 bases and 0 bases, in that order; junction bases with no gene match: 2. There are 17 residues in the CDR3.

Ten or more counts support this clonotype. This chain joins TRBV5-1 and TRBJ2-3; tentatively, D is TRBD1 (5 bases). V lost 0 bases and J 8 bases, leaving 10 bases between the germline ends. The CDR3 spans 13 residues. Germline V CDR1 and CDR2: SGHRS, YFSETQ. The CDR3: CASSLDDRGTQYF. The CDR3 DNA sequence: TGCGCCAGCAGCTTGGATGATAGGGGTACGCAGTATTTT.

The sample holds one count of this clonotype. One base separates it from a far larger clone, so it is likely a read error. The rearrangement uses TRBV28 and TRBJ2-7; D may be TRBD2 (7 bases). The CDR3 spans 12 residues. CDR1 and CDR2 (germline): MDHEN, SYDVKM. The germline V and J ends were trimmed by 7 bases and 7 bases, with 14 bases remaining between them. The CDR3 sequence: CASKGGINEQYF. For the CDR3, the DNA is TGTGCCAGCAAGGGGGGGATCAATGAGCAGTACTTC.

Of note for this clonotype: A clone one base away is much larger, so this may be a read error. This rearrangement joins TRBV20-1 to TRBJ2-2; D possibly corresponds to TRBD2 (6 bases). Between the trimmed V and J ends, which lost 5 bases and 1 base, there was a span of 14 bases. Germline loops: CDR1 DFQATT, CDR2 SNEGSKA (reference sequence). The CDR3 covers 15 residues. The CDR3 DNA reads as TGCAGTGCTCCGTTGGTGGGGGGGAACACCGGGGAGCTGTTTTTT. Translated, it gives CSAPLVGGNTGELFF.

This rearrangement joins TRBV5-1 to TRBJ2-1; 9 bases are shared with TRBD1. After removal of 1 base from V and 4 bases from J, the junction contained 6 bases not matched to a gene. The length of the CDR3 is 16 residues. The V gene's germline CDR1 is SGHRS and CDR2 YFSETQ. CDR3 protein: CASSLTPGQGYNEQFF. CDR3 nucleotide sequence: TGCGCCAGCAGCTTGACGCCGGGACAGGGTTACAATGAGCAGTTCTTC.

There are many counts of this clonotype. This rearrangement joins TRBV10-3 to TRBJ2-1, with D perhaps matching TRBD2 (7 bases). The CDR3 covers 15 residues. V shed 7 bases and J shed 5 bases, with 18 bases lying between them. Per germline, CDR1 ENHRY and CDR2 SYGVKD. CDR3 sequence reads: CAITKDGGPNNEQFF. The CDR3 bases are TGTGCCATCACCAAAGACGGGGGGCCCAACAATGAGCAGTTCTTC.